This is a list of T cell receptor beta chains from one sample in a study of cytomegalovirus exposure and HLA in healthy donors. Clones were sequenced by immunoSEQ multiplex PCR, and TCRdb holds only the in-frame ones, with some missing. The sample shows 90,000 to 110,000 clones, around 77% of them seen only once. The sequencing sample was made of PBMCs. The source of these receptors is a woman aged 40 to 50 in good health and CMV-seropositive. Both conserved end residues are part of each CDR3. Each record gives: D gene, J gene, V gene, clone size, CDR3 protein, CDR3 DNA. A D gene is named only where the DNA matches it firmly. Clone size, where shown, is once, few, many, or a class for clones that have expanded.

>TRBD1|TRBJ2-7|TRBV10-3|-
CAISTSFTGGRGYEQYF
TGTGCCATCAGCACCTCCTTCACAGGGGGCCGGGGCTACGAGCAGTACTTC
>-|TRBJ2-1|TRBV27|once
CASSTMTGGNEQFF
TGTGCCAGCAGTACCATGACTGGCGGCAATGAGCAGTTCTTC
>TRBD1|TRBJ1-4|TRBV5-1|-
CASRPGTGDEKLFF
TGCGCCAGCAGACCCGGGACAGGGGATGAAAAACTGTTTTTT
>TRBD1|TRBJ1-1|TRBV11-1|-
CASSLWGQGAKTEAFF
TGTGCCAGCAGCTTATGGGGGCAGGGGGCAAAAACTGAAGCTTTCTTT
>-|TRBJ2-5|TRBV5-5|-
CAGRGQLQETQYF
TGTGCCGGACGAGGACAGCTACAAGAGACCCAGTACTTC
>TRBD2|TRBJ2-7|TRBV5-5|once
CASSLGAGGIYEQYF
TGTGCCAGCAGCTTGGGGGCGGGAGGAATCTACGAGCAGTACTTC
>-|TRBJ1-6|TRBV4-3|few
CASSQDLGGLPENRLNSPLHF
TGCGCCAGCAGCCAAGATCTGGGGGGACTGCCGGAGAATCGACTAAATTCACCCCTCCACTTT
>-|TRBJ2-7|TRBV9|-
CASSGNLVHEQYF
TGTGCCAGCAGCGGGAACCTAGTCCACGAGCAGTACTTC
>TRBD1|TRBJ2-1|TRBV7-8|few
CASSSQRTGRTEQFF
TGTGCCAGCAGCTCCCAAAGGACAGGGCGGACTGAGCAGTTCTTC
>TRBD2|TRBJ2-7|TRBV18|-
CASSPLSVGEGEQYF
TGTGCCAGCTCACCACTCAGCGTAGGGGAGGGCGAGCAGTACTTC
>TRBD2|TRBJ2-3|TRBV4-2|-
CASSRKGASGGLTDTQYF
TGTGCCAGCAGCCGGAAGGGGGCTAGCGGGGGACTCACAGATACGCAGTATTTT
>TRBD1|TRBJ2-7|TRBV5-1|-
CASSIGQGVYEQYF
TGCGCCAGCAGCATTGGACAGGGAGTCTACGAGCAGTACTTC
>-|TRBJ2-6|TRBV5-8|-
CASSLRGAGANVLTF
TGTGCCAGCAGCTTGCGGGGTGCTGGGGCCAACGTCCTGACTTTC
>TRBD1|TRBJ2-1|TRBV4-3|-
CASSQDVGQGNNEQFF
TGCGCCAGCAGCCAAGATGTTGGACAGGGGAACAATGAGCAGTTCTTC
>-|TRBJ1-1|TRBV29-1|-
CSVVKDSVGTEAFF
TGCAGCGTTGTTAAGGACTCCGTCGGCACTGAAGCTTTCTTT
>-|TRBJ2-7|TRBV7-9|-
CSSSPTETYEQYF
TGTTCCAGCAGTCCGACAGAAACCTACGAGCAGTACTTC
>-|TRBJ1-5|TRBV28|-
CASTRTARSGQPQHF
TGTGCCAGCACCAGGACAGCCCGAAGCGGACAGCCCCAGCATTTT
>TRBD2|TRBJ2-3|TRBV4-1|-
CASSGTSSGGTDTQYF
TGCGCCAGCAGCGGGACTAGCAGCGGGGGCACAGATACGCAGTATTTT
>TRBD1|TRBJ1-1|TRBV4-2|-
CASSPLRTGMNTEAFF
TGTGCCAGCAGCCCCTTGCGGACAGGCATGAACACTGAAGCTTTCTTT
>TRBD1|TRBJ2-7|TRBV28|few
CASSQSGTGGYGPITYEQYF
TGTGCCAGCAGTCAATCCGGGACAGGGGGCTACGGACCGATCACCTACGAGCAGTACTTC
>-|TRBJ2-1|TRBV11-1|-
CASSLGQDNEQFF
TGTGCCAGCAGCTTAGGGCAGGACAATGAGCAGTTCTTC
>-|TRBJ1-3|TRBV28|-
CASSLGPGSGNTIYF
TGTGCCAGCAGTTTAGGTCCGGGCTCTGGAAACACCATATATTTT
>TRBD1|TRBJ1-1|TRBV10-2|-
CASSTLTGVAHTEAFF
TGCGCCAGCAGTACCTTGACAGGGGTCGCGCACACTGAAGCTTTCTTT
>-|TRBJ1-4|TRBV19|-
CASNGHTQWRGEKLFF
TGTGCCAGTAATGGCCACACACAGTGGAGGGGTGAAAAACTGTTTTTT
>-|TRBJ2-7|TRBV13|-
CASSWFLRASYEQYF
TGTGCCAGCAGCTGGTTCTTGCGGGCCTCCTACGAGCAGTACTTC
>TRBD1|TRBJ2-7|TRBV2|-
CASRGKTGIVAEQYF
TGTGCCAGCAGAGGGAAGACAGGGATAGTTGCCGAGCAGTACTTC
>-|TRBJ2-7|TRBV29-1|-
CSVSQASYEQYF
TGCAGCGTTTCACAGGCCTCCTACGAGCAGTACTTC
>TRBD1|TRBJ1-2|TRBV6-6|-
CASFRQGRNYGYTF
TGTGCCAGCTTTAGACAGGGCCGTAACTATGGCTACACCTTC
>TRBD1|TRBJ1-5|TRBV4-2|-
CASSLGTGTTQPQHF
TGTGCCAGCAGCCTAGGGACAGGGACGACTCAGCCCCAGCATTTT
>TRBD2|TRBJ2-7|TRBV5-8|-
CASTRREGYEQYF
TGTGCCAGCACGAGGCGGGAGGGCTACGAGCAGTACTTC
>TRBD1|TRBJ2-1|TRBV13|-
CASSFPGQPYNEQFF
TGTGCCAGCAGCTTCCCGGGACAGCCTTACAATGAGCAGTTCTTC
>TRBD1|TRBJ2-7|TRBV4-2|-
CASSLGWQGATEQYF
TGTGCCAGCAGCTTAGGTTGGCAGGGGGCTACCGAGCAGTACTTC
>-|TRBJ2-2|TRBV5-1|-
CASSLSPGERWAGELFF
TGCGCCAGCAGCTTGTCCCCAGGGGAAAGATGGGCCGGGGAGCTGTTTTTT
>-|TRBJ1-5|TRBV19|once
CASLGVIGQPQHF
TGTGCCAGCCTAGGGGTAATCGGTCAGCCCCAGCATTTT
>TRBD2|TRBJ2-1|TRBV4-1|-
CASSQDPGLAFDEQFF
TGCGCCAGCAGCCAAGACCCGGGACTAGCATTCGATGAGCAGTTCTTC
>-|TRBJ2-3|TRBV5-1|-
CASSFGDFADTQYF
TGCGCCAGCAGCTTCGGGGATTTCGCAGATACGCAGTATTTT